The clone carrying this T cell receptor beta chain was detected only a few times. The data stem from a study of cytomegalovirus exposure and HLA in healthy donors. The CDR3 loop spans 14 amino acids. In germline, CDR1 is MNHNS, CDR2 SASEGT. The V and J ends lost 3 bases and 3 bases, in that order; junction bases with no gene match: 0. PCR employed 60 Vbeta and 13 Jbeta primers. TCRdb's table, derived via immunoSEQ multiplex PCR, lists solely in-frame clones and lacks some. Of 100,000 to 150,000 clones in the sample, 80% to 85% are singletons; the top ten hold over 1%. The sample consisted of PBMCs. This clonotype was obtained from a boy aged 5-17 years in good health and CMV-seronegative. The chain recombines TRBV6-1 with TRBJ1-4, with 8 bases lining up with TRBD1. This CDR3 is CASSEGQANEKLFF. CDR3 DNA: TGTGCCAGCAGTGAGGGACAGGCTAATGAAAAACTGTTTTTT.